Each of the 24 T cell receptor beta chains below was sequenced from the same sample in a study of T cell responses to AZD1222 COVID-19 vaccine. Only in-frame clones appear in the TCRdb table, and some are missing; sequencing was by immunoSEQ multiplex PCR. The data show 120,000 or so clones, roughly nine tenths seen once. This sample comprised peripheral blood, obtained on day 0 of AZD1222 vaccination. These receptors all stem from an adult in good health.

The chain links TRBV19 to TRBJ2-5, with 8 nucleotides matching TRBD2. Trimming cost V 10 bases and J 4 bases; bases outside gene matches: 5. From germline, CDR1 is LNHDA and CDR2 SQIVND (reference sequence). CDR3 size: 12 residues. The CDR3 reads CATAGGGETQYF. The DNA for the CDR3 is TGTGCCACCGCGGGGGGTGGAGAGACCCAGTACTTC.

J is TRBJ2-2 and V is TRBV20-1; 7 nucleotides align to TRBD2. The CDR3 loop spans 15 amino acids. From germline, CDR1 is DFQATT and CDR2 SNEGSKA (reference sequence). V was pared by 3 bases and J by 1 base, with 5 bases of the junction left unmatched. CDR3 in amino acids: CSASRTGGNTGELFF. CDR3 DNA sequence: TGCAGTGCTAGTCGCACGGGGGGGAACACCGGGGAGCTGTTTTTT.

The chain uses TRBV7-6 and TRBJ1-6; unclear D gene. The V gene lost 2 bases and the J gene lost 0 bases, with 8 bases spanning the gap. The CDR3 has 16 residues. Germline assignment: CDR1 SGHVS and CDR2 FNYEAQ. As DNA, the CDR3 is TGTGCCAGCAGCTTAACTTGGGGCTCCTATAATTCACCCCTCCACTTT. This encodes CASSLTWGSYNSPLHF.

This sequence joins TRBV15 and TRBJ1-3; TRBD1 aligns across 7 bases. The CDR3 is 15 amino acids. The germline CDR1 and CDR2 sequences are LNHNV and YYDKDF (reference sequence). J lost 2 bases, V lost 0 bases, and 1 base had no gene match. CDR3 loop: CATSRDRGAGNTIYF. The CDR3 DNA is TGTGCCACCAGCAGAGACAGGGGGGCTGGAAACACCATATATTTT.

The chain carries TRBV27 and TRBJ1-6, with D maybe TRBD1 (6 bases). V lost 3 bases and J 5 bases, leaving 11 bases between the germline ends. CDR1 is MNHEY, CDR2 SMNVEV, per germline (reference sequence). The CDR3 loop spans 15 amino acids. The CDR3 reads CASSFGRGDNSPLHF. The CDR3 nucleotides read TGTGCCAGCAGTTTTGGCAGGGGAGATAATTCACCCCTCCACTTT.

This chain's CDR3 is CASSTDWYSGNTIYF. The DNA of the CDR3 is TGTGCCAGCAGCACGGACTGGTACTCTGGAAACACCATATATTTT. This chain links TRBV5-5 with TRBJ1-3; D is unresolved. This CDR3 has 15 amino acids. Germline lookup yields CDR1 SGHKS and CDR2 YYEKEE (reference sequence). Between the trimmed V and J ends, which lost 4 bases and 0 bases, there was a span of 11 bases. The variable domain in full, with the rest retrieved from reference TRBV5-5 and TRBJ1-3, is DAGVTQSPTHLIKTRGQQVTLRCSPISGHKSVSWYQQVLGQGPQFIFQYYEKEERGRGNFPDRFSARQFPNYSSELNVNALLLGDSALYLCASSTDWYSGNTIYFGEGSWLTVV.

CDR3: CASSPPMGNDEQYF. CDR3 nucleotide sequence: TGCGCCAGCAGCCCCCCGATGGGGAACGACGAGCAGTACTTC. This chain uses TRBV5-1 with TRBJ2-7; D is uncertain. This CDR3 is 14 amino acids long. Germline V gives CDR1 SGHRS, CDR2 YFSETQ. V was pared by 4 bases and J by 5 bases, with 16 bases between.

This clone was recorded a few times. The rearrangement links TRBV5-4 to TRBJ1-6; TRBD1 aligns across 7 bases. Germline CDR1 SGHNT, CDR2 YYREEE (reference sequence). The ends lost 2 bases at V and 7 bases at J; junction bases unmatched: 0. The CDR3 has 13 residues. CDR3 in DNA: TGTGCCAGCAGCTTAGGGGGCAATTCACCCCTCCACTTT. It encodes CASSLGGNSPLHF.

The rearrangement links TRBV7-3 to TRBJ2-5; possibly TRBD1 or TRBD2 for D (5 bases each). The CDR3 covers 15 residues. With 1 base removed from V and 3 bases from J, the gap between germline ends came to 12 bases. Germline V gene lookup returns CDR1 SGHTA and CDR2 FQGTGA. The CDR3 DNA follows: TGTGCCAGCAGCTTAATCGCAGGGACGGAAGAGACCCAGTACTTC. Protein sequence: CASSLIAGTEETQYF. Together with reference TRBV7-3 and TRBJ2-5, the CDR3 gives the full variable domain: GAGVSQTPSNKVTEKGKYVELRCDPISGHTALYWYRQSLGQGPEFLIYFQGTGAADDSGLPNDRFFAVRPEGSVSTLKIQRTERGDSAVYLCASSLIAGTEETQYFGPGTRLLVL.

The chain has TRBV7-6 and TRBJ2-5, with D possibly matching TRBD2 (5 bases). Between the trimmed V and J ends, which lost 1 base and 8 bases, there was a span of 11 bases. CDR1 and CDR2 (germline): SGHVS, FNYEAQ. The CDR3 runs 13 residues. The CDR3 protein is CASSLGELVTQYF. CDR3 nucleotide sequence: TGTGCCAGCAGCTTAGGTGAACTAGTAACCCAGTACTTC.

V gene TRBV24-1 combines with J gene TRBJ2-1, with D unresolved. The V and J ends lost 3 bases and 5 bases respectively, with 13 bases between them. The germline V gene encodes CDR1 KGHDR and CDR2 SFDVKD. This CDR3 has 15 amino acids. CDR3 sequence (DNA): TGTGCCACCAGTGATCCCACTCGGTTGGACAATGAGCAGTTCTTC. Translation gives CATSDPTRLDNEQFF.

This sequence joins TRBV30 and TRBJ2-5; TRBD1 aligns across 7 bases. The CDR3 sequence is 14 residues long. Germline values: CDR1 GTSNPN, CDR2 SVGIG (reference sequence). The ends lost 4 bases at V and 0 bases at J; junction bases unmatched: 5. The CDR3 DNA is TGTGCCTGGACATCGGGACAGCACCAAGAGACCCAGTACTTC. This translates into CAWTSGQHQETQYF.

The CDR3 here is CATSGRGEETQYF. The CDR3 DNA follows: TGTGCCACCAGTGGGAGGGGGGAAGAGACCCAGTACTTC. The V call is TRBV24-1, the J call TRBJ2-5; either TRBD1 or TRBD2 may fit D (6 bases each). Germline loops: CDR1 KGHDR, CDR2 SFDVKD. Trimming pared 5 bases from V and 3 bases from J, leaving 9 bases between. This CDR3 spans 13 amino acids.

The chain has TRBV11-3 and TRBJ1-4; a possible D gene is TRBD1 (5 bases). With 5 bases removed from V and 4 bases from J, the gap between germline ends came to 11 bases. CDR1 and CDR2 from the germline V gene are SGHNT and YENEEA. The CDR3 is 14 residues long. DNA for the CDR3: TGTGCCAGCAGCCTCGCAGGGAGTAATGAAAAACTGTTTTTT. Translated: CASSLAGSNEKLFF.

V and J are TRBV5-1 and TRBJ1-2, with a tentative D call TRBD1 (5 bases). Germline CDR1 reads SGHRS; CDR2 reads YFSETQ. Trimming stripped 4 bases from V and 5 bases from J, with 12 bases between. The CDR3 runs 13 residues. CDR3 nucleotide sequence: TGCGCCAGCAGCATCGGGGCTGGGTATGGCTACACCTTC. Translated, it gives CASSIGAGYGYTF.

The J gene is TRBJ2-7, the V gene TRBV9; 10 nucleotides line up with TRBD1. Germline loops: CDR1 SGDLS, CDR2 YYNGEE. V lost 4 bases and J lost 5; bases outside the gene matches: 6. CDR3 size: 14 residues. CDR3 bases: TGTGCCAGCAGCCCCCGGGACAGGGGTAACGAGCAGTACTTC. As protein: CASSPRDRGNEQYF.

This chain uses TRBV7-3 with TRBJ2-7; TRBD1 matches 9 bases. This CDR3 contains 13 residues. Germline CDR1 reads SGHTA; CDR2 reads FQGTGA. V gave up 5 bases and J gave up 6 bases; unmatched junction bases: 5. This chain's CDR3 is CASSPQTGGEQYF. CDR3 sequence (DNA): TGTGCCAGCAGCCCCCAGACAGGGGGCGAGCAGTACTTC.

This chain links TRBV24-1 with TRBJ1-5; D remains ambiguous. V shed 3 bases and J shed 3 bases, with 2 bases lying between them. The CDR3 covers 12 residues. The germline V gene encodes CDR1 KGHDR and CDR2 SFDVKD. CDR3 protein: CATSDTNQPQHF. DNA for the CDR3: TGTGCCACCAGTGATACCAATCAGCCCCAGCATTTT.

The genes are TRBV6-2 or TRBV6-3 and TRBJ1-5; the D is unclear. There are 14 residues in the CDR3. From germline, CDR1 is MNHEY and CDR2 SVGEGT. V was pared by 2 bases and J by 6 bases, with 11 bases between. The CDR3 coding sequence is TGTGCCAGCAGTTACGTGGGAGTTGGTCAGCCCCAGCATTTT. Translating gives CASSYVGVGQPQHF.

The J gene is TRBJ1-2, the V gene TRBV5-5, with unresolved D. This CDR3 is built from 14 residues. Germline V gene data show CDR1 as SGHKS and CDR2 as YYEKEE (reference sequence). With 0 bases removed from V and 6 bases from J, the gap between germline ends came to 12 bases. CDR3 protein: CASSLASAADGYTF. In nucleotides, the CDR3 is TGTGCCAGCAGCTTGGCCTCGGCAGCCGATGGCTACACCTTC. The complete variable domain, with remaining parts taken from reference TRBV5-5 and TRBJ1-2, reads DAGVTQSPTHLIKTRGQQVTLRCSPISGHKSVSWYQQVLGQGPQFIFQYYEKEERGRGNFPDRFSARQFPNYSSELNVNALLLGDSALYLCASSLASAADGYTFGSGTRLTVV.

This clone was counted between two and nine times. The J gene is TRBJ1-4, the V gene TRBV6-5; 9 bases fit TRBD1. There are 14 residues in the CDR3. Germline V CDR1 and CDR2: MNHEY, SVGAGI. The junction had 7 bases not matched to a gene; V was cut back by 6 bases and J by 8 bases. The CDR3 DNA is TGTGCCAGCAGACTCGACAGGGGGGAGGAAAAACTGTTTTTT. This encodes CASRLDRGEEKLFF.

The genes are TRBV5-4 and TRBJ2-3, with 13 bases lining up with TRBD2. CDR3 length: 16 residues. Losses at the gene ends were 3 bases for V and 4 bases for J; bases not matched to a gene: 5. Germline CDR1 SGHNT, CDR2 YYREEE (reference sequence). This CDR3 reads CASSSTSGGPPDTQYF. The CDR3 region has the DNA TGTGCCAGCAGCTCGACTAGCGGGGGGCCCCCAGATACGCAGTATTTT. Full variable domain (remainder filled in from reference TRBV5-4 and TRBJ2-3): ETGVTQSPTHLIKTRGQQVTLRCSSQSGHNTVSWYQQALGQGPQFIFQYYREEENGRGNFPPRFSGLQFPNYSSELNVNALELDDSALYLCASSSTSGGPPDTQYFGPGTRLTVL.

The chain recombines TRBV5-1 with TRBJ2-7; no definite D call. Per the germline V gene, CDR1 is SGHRS and CDR2 is YFSETQ. This CDR3 has 13 residues. V gave up 0 bases and J gave up 5 bases, with 9 bases separating them. The CDR3 reads CASSLAVLDEQYF. Here the CDR3 DNA reads TGCGCCAGCAGCTTGGCCGTCTTGGACGAGCAGTACTTC.

The chain uses TRBV5-1 and TRBJ2-7, with 9 bases matching TRBD1. The CDR3 loop spans 16 amino acids. CDR1 and CDR2 from the germline V gene are SGHRS and YFSETQ. V was pared by 0 bases and J by 4 bases, with 8 bases of the junction left unmatched. Here the CDR3 reads CASSLGVPGQGYEQYF. The DNA for the CDR3 is TGCGCCAGCAGCTTGGGGGTTCCGGGACAGGGATACGAGCAGTACTTC. Combining the CDR3 with reference TRBV5-1 and TRBJ2-7 gives the whole variable domain KAGVTQTPRYLIKTRGQQVTLSCSPISGHRSVSWYQQTPGQGLQFLFEYFSETQRNKGNFPGRFSGRQFSNSRSEMNVSTLELGDSALYLCASSLGVPGQGYEQYFGPGTRLTVT.